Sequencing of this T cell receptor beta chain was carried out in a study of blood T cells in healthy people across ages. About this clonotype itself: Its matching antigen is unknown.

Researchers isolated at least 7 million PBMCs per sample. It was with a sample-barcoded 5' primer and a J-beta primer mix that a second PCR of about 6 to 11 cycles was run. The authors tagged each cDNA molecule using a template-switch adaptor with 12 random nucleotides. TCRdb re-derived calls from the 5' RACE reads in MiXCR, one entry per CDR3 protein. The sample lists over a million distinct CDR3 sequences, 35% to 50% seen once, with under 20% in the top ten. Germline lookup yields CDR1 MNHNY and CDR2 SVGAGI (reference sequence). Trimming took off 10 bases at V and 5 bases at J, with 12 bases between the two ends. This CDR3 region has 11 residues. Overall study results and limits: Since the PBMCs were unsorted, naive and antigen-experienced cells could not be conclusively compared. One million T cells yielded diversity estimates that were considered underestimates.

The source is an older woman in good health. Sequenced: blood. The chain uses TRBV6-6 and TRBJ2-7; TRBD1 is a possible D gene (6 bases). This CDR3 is CATMGANEQYF. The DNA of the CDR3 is TGTGCCACAATGGGGGCCAACGAGCAGTACTTC.